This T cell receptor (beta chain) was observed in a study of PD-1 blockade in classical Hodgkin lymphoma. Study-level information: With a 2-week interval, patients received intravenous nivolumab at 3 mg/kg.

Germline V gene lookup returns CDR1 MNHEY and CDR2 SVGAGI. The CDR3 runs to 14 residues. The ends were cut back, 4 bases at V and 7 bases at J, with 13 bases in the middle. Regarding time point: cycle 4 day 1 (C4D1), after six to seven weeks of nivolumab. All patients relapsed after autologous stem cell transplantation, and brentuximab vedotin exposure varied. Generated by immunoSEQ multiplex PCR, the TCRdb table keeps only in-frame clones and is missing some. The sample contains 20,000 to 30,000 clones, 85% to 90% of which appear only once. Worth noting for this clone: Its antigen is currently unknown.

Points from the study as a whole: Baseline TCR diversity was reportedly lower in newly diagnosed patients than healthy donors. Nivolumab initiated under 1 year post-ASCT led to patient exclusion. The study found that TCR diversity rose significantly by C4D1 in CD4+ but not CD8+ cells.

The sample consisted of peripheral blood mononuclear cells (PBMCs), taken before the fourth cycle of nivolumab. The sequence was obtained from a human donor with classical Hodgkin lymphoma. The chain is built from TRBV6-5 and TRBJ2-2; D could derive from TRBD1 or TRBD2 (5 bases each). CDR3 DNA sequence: TGTGCCAGCAGTTTTTGGGGACCAGGCGGGGAGCTGTTTTTT. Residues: CASSFWGPGGELFF.